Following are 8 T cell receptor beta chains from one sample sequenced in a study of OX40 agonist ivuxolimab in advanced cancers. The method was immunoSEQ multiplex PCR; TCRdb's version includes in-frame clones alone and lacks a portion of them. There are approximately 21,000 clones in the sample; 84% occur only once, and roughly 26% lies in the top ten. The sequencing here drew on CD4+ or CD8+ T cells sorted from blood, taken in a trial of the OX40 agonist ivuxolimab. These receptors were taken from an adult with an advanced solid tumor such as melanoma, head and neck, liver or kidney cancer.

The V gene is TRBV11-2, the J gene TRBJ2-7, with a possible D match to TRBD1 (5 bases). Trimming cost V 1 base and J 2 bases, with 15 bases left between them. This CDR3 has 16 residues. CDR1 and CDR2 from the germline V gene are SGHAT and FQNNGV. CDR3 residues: CASSLGPQGGAYEQYF. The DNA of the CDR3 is TGTGCCAGCAGCTTAGGTCCCCAGGGCGGAGCCTACGAGCAGTACTTC.

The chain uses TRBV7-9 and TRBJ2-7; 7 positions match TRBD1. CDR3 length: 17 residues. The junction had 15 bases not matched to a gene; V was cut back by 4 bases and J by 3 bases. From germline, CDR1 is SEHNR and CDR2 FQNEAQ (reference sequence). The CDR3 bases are TGTGCCAGCAGCTGGTGGAAGGGACAGCCACATCTCTACGAGCAGTACTTC. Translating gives CASSWWKGQPHLYEQYF.

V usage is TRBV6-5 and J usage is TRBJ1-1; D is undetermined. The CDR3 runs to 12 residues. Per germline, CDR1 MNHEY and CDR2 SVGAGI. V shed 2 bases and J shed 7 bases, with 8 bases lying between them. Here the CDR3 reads CASSYPSGEAFF. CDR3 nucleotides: TGTGCCAGCAGTTACCCTAGCGGTGAAGCTTTCTTT.

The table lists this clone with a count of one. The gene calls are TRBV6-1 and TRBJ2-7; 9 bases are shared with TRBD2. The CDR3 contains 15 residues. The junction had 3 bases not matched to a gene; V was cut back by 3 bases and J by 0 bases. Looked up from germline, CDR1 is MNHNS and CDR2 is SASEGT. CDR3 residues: CASSDRLAASYEQYF. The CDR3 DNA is TGTGCCAGCAGTGATCGACTAGCGGCCTCCTACGAGCAGTACTTC.

CDR3 coding DNA: TGTGCCAGCAGTGGTCGAGGGAGCGCCGGGGAGCTGTTTTTT. It is translated as CASSGRGSAGELFF. This chain connects TRBV28 to TRBJ2-2; possible D gene TRBD2, 5 bases. V gave up 5 bases and J gave up 6 bases, with 13 bases separating them. The CDR3 is 14 amino acids. Per germline, CDR1 MDHEN and CDR2 SYDVKM. Filled out from reference TRBV28 and TRBJ2-2, the complete variable domain reads DVKVTQSSRYLVKRTGEKVFLECVQDMDHENMFWYRQDPGLGLRLIYFSYDVKMKEKGDIPEGYSVSREKKERFSLILESASTNQTSMYLCASSGRGSAGELFFGEGSRLTVL.

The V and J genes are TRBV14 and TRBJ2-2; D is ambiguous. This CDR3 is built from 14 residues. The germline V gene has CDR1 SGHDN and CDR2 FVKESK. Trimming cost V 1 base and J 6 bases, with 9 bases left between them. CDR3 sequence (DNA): TGTGCCAGCAGCCAAGGCAGGCCGTCCGGGGAGCTGTTTTTT. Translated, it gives CASSQGRPSGELFF.

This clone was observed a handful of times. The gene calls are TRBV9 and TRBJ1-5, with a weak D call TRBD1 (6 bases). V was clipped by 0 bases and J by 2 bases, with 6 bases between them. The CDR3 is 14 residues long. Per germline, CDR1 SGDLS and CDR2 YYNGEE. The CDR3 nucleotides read TGTGCCAGCAGCGTAGCAGGGGGCAATCAGCCCCAGCATTTT. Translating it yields CASSVAGGNQPQHF. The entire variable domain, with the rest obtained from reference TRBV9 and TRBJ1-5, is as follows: DSGVTQTPKHLITATGQRVTLRCSPRSGDLSVYWYQQSLDQGLQFLIQYYNGEERAKGNILERFSAQQFPDLHSELNLSSLELGDSALYFCASSVAGGNQPQHFGDGTRLSIL.

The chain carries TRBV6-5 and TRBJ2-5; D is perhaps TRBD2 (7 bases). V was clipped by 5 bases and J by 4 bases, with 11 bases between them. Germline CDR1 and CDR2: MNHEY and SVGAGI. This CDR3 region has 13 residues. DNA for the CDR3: TGTGCCAGCAGTCGAGGGGGGGCAGAGACCCAGTACTTC. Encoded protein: CASSRGGAETQYF.